These T cell receptor beta chains were read from a single sample in a study of post-analysis software for immune sequencing data. Using its own MiXCR run on the PCR reads, TCRdb lists one record per CDR3 protein. The sample contains approximately 360,000 distinct CDR3 sequences, about a third of which appear only once. The sequenced sample consisted of blood. These receptors were taken from a girl aged 5 to 17 with multiple sclerosis. CDR3s include the opening cysteine and the closing phenylalanine or tryptophan. The order of the fields is D gene, clone size, V gene, J gene, CDR3 protein. The D gene is left open where the match is weak. The size of a clone is reported for some rows only, either as once, few or many, or as a class for expanded clones.

d_call: -
clone_size: few
v_call: TRBV6-2/TRBV6-3
j_call: TRBJ2-7
cdr3_aa: CASSYSYYEQYF

d_call: TRBD2
clone_size: few
v_call: TRBV7-3
j_call: TRBJ2-1
cdr3_aa: CASSPWTSVYNEQFF

d_call: TRBD2
clone_size: -
v_call: TRBV5-6
j_call: TRBJ2-3
cdr3_aa: CASSRSFSGGAPDTQYF

d_call: -
clone_size: -
v_call: TRBV7-9
j_call: TRBJ2-7
cdr3_aa: CASARQDTYEQYF

d_call: -
clone_size: -
v_call: TRBV5-6
j_call: TRBJ2-3
cdr3_aa: CASSFGTDTQYF

d_call: -
clone_size: -
v_call: TRBV6-5
j_call: TRBJ2-7
cdr3_aa: CASSKEGAGSYEQYF

d_call: -
clone_size: -
v_call: TRBV7-3
j_call: TRBJ2-1
cdr3_aa: CASSSPQLDEQFF

d_call: -
clone_size: few
v_call: TRBV6-6
j_call: TRBJ2-7
cdr3_aa: CASSYSRGRAYEQYF

d_call: -
clone_size: -
v_call: TRBV24-1
j_call: TRBJ2-7
cdr3_aa: CASTGPEQYF

d_call: -
clone_size: few
v_call: TRBV6-5
j_call: TRBJ2-5
cdr3_aa: CASRRYTASQETQYF

d_call: -
clone_size: many
v_call: TRBV12-3/TRBV12-4
j_call: TRBJ1-2
cdr3_aa: CASSDSGTPEDGYTF

d_call: TRBD1
clone_size: -
v_call: TRBV20-1
j_call: TRBJ2-5
cdr3_aa: CSAWTGQETQYF

d_call: TRBD1
clone_size: -
v_call: TRBV2
j_call: TRBJ2-1
cdr3_aa: CARPGTGNNEQFF

d_call: TRBD2
clone_size: -
v_call: TRBV5-1
j_call: TRBJ2-7
cdr3_aa: CASSSTSGADEQYF

d_call: -
clone_size: few
v_call: TRBV4-1
j_call: TRBJ1-5
cdr3_aa: CASSQREGYNQPQHF

d_call: -
clone_size: few
v_call: TRBV5-1
j_call: TRBJ2-1
cdr3_aa: CASSLVPGTSYNEQFF

d_call: -
clone_size: -
v_call: TRBV3-1
j_call: TRBJ1-2
cdr3_aa: CASTQSHSNYGYTF

d_call: -
clone_size: once
v_call: TRBV6-1
j_call: TRBJ1-4
cdr3_aa: CASSERGFNEKLFF

d_call: TRBD2
clone_size: -
v_call: TRBV24-1
j_call: TRBJ2-1
cdr3_aa: CATSSSGGLYNEQFF

d_call: -
clone_size: -
v_call: TRBV5-1
j_call: TRBJ2-5
cdr3_aa: CASSLNRLETQYF

d_call: TRBD1
clone_size: -
v_call: TRBV4-3
j_call: TRBJ2-6
cdr3_aa: CASSQEGQGVLGANVLTF

d_call: -
clone_size: -
v_call: TRBV6-5
j_call: TRBJ1-5
cdr3_aa: CASGAGVQPQHF

d_call: TRBD1
clone_size: once
v_call: TRBV7-2
j_call: TRBJ2-1
cdr3_aa: CASSPPGQGFGRETQFF

d_call: -
clone_size: -
v_call: TRBV10-2
j_call: TRBJ2-4
cdr3_aa: CASRGRGGQNIQYF

d_call: -
clone_size: -
v_call: TRBV10-3
j_call: TRBJ1-5
cdr3_aa: CAISDPLSQGSLGNQPQHF

d_call: TRBD1
clone_size: few
v_call: TRBV24-1
j_call: TRBJ2-7
cdr3_aa: CATSDSHSRLGTGTYKQYF

d_call: TRBD1
clone_size: -
v_call: TRBV27
j_call: TRBJ2-4
cdr3_aa: CASSPGTGAKNIQYF

d_call: TRBD1
clone_size: -
v_call: TRBV7-2
j_call: -
cdr3_aa: CASSHRTGSYEQYF

d_call: TRBD1
clone_size: -
v_call: TRBV29-1
j_call: TRBJ2-1
cdr3_aa: CSVDQTGVHNERFF

d_call: TRBD1
clone_size: -
v_call: TRBV2
j_call: TRBJ1-5
cdr3_aa: CASRRQGSYNQPQHF

d_call: -
clone_size: few
v_call: TRBV3-1
j_call: TRBJ2-1
cdr3_aa: CASSQEQDREQFF

d_call: -
clone_size: -
v_call: TRBV29-1
j_call: TRBJ2-5
cdr3_aa: CSGGQGIGETQYF

d_call: TRBD1
clone_size: few
v_call: TRBV11-3
j_call: TRBJ1-1
cdr3_aa: CASRKTGDTEAFF

d_call: TRBD2
clone_size: -
v_call: TRBV20-1
j_call: TRBJ2-7
cdr3_aa: CSARDLREGYEQYF

d_call: -
clone_size: once
v_call: TRBV21-1
j_call: TRBJ1-2
cdr3_aa: CASSKSRTGQSFGYTF

d_call: TRBD1
clone_size: -
v_call: TRBV5-1
j_call: TRBJ2-5
cdr3_aa: CASSRGQGRRETQYF

d_call: -
clone_size: few
v_call: TRBV11-2
j_call: TRBJ2-1
cdr3_aa: CASSPLKRRQDYEQFF

d_call: TRBD1
clone_size: few
v_call: TRBV6-1
j_call: TRBJ2-7
cdr3_aa: CASSKGDSGYEQYF

d_call: TRBD1
clone_size: -
v_call: TRBV25-1
j_call: TRBJ1-4
cdr3_aa: CASSDDRGTNEKLFF

d_call: -
clone_size: -
v_call: TRBV2
j_call: TRBJ1-2
cdr3_aa: CASNPGGRSLNGYTF

d_call: TRBD1
clone_size: few
v_call: TRBV15
j_call: TRBJ1-1
cdr3_aa: CATSRERDRGNTEAFF

d_call: -
clone_size: -
v_call: TRBV4-1
j_call: TRBJ1-5
cdr3_aa: CASSQAGRRYQPQHF

d_call: -
clone_size: -
v_call: TRBV18
j_call: TRBJ1-2
cdr3_aa: CASSPARDFYGYTF

d_call: -
clone_size: -
v_call: TRBV9
j_call: TRBJ2-5
cdr3_aa: CASSVDAFQETQYF

d_call: -
clone_size: -
v_call: TRBV7-7
j_call: TRBJ1-6
cdr3_aa: CASSLDYNSPLHF

d_call: TRBD1
clone_size: -
v_call: TRBV6-2/TRBV6-3
j_call: TRBJ1-2
cdr3_aa: CASNQQGAVGYTF